This T cell receptor (beta chain) emerged from a study of OX40 agonist ivuxolimab in advanced cancers. Study as a whole: Those treated in dose escalation had hepatocellular carcinoma, melanoma, renal cell cancer or head and neck cancer.

Sequenced by immunoSEQ multiplex PCR; TCRdb stores in-frame clones only, minus some. There are approximately 76,000 clones in the sample; 85% occur only once, and 0.5% to 0.7% lies in the top ten. V lost 3 bases, J lost 5 bases, and 6 bases stayed unmatched. The CDR3 runs 14 residues. Germline values: CDR1 MNHEY, CDR2 SVGAGI. The chain recombines TRBV6-5 with TRBJ1-2; 7 bases align to TRBD1. The receptor's source is an adult with an advanced solid tumor such as melanoma, head and neck, liver or kidney cancer. Sequenced here: CD4+ or CD8+ T cells sorted from blood, sampled in a trial of the OX40 agonist ivuxolimab. CDR3 protein: CASSYGAGGYGYTF. CDR3 DNA: TGTGCCAGCAGTTATGGGGCAGGGGGATATGGCTACACCTTC.